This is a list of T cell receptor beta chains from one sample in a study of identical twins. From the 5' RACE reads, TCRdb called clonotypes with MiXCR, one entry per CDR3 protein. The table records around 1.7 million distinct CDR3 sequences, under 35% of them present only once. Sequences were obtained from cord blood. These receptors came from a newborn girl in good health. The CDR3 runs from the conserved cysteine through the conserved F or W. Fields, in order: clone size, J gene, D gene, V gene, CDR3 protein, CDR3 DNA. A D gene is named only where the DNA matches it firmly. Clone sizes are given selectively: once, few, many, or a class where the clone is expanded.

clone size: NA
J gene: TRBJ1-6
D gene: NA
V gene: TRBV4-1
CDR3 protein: CASSQVPGVSPLHF
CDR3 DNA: TGCGCCAGCAGCCAAGTACCAGGGGTTTCACCCCTCCACTTT

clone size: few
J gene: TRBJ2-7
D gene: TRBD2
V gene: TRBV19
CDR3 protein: CASSTELAGYYEQYF
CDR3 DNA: TGTGCCAGTAGTACGGAACTAGCGGGCTACTACGAGCAGTACTTC

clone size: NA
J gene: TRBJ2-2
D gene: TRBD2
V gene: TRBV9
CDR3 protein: CASSVSTSGSPGELFF
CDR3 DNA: TGTGCCAGCAGCGTATCGACTAGCGGGAGCCCCGGGGAGCTGTTTTTT

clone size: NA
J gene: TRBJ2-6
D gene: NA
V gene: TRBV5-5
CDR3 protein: CASSSAISSGANVLTF
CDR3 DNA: TGTGCCAGCAGCTCCGCAATAAGCTCTGGGGCCAACGTCCTGACTTTC

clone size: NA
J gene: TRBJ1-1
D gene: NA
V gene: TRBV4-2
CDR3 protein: CASSQVGHGGEAFF
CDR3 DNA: TGTGCCAGCAGCCAAGTAGGACACGGGGGAGAAGCTTTCTTT

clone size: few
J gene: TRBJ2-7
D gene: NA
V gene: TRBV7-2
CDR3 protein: CASSLVPSGWEQYF
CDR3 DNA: TGTGCCAGCAGCTTAGTTCCCTCGGGGTGGGAGCAGTACTTC

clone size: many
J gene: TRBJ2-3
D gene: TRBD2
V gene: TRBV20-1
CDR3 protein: CSANSPSGGGYTQYF
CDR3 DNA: TGCAGTGCTAACTCGCCTAGCGGGGGAGGGTATACGCAGTATTTT

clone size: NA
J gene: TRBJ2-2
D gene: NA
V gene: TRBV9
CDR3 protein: CASSPYLAVGTGELFF
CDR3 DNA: TGTGCCAGCAGCCCCTACCTGGCGGTGGGGACCGGGGAGCTGTTTTTT

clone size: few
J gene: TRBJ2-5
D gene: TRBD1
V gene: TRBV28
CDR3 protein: CASSFGDSLQETQYF
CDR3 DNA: TGTGCCAGCAGTTTTGGGGACAGCCTCCAAGAGACCCAGTACTTC

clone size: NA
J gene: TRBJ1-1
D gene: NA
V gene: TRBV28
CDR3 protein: CASSVDKGYWNTEAFF
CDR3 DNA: TGTGCCAGCAGTGTAGACAAGGGGTATTGGAACACTGAAGCTTTCTTT

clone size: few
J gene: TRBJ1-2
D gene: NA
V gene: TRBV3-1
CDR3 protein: CASSQGGLHGYTF
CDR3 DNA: TGTGCCAGCAGCCAAGGAGGTCTTCATGGCTACACCTTC

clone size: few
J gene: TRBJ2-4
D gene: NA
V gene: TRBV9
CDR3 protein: CASSVGPDVGLYIQYF
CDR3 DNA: TGTGCCAGCAGCGTAGGGCCAGACGTTGGACTATACATTCAGTACTTC

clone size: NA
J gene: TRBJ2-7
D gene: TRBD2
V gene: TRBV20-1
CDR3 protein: CSARDTGGSSYEQYF
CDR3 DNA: TGCAGTGCTAGAGATACGGGAGGGAGCTCCTACGAGCAGTACTTC

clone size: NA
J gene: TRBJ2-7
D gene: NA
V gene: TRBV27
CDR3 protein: CASSSFGRRGREQYF
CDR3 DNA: TGTGCCAGCAGCTCCTTCGGTCGGAGGGGAAGAGAGCAGTACTTC

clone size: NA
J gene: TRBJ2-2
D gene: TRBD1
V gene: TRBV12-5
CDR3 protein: CASGQASGQGHTGELFF
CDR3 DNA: TGTGCTAGTGGCCAAGCTTCGGGACAGGGCCACACCGGGGAGCTGTTTTTT

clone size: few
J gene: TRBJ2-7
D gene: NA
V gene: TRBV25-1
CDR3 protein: CASVRPGGNSYEQYF
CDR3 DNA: TGTGCCAGCGTACGGCCGGGCGGTAACTCCTACGAGCAGTACTTC

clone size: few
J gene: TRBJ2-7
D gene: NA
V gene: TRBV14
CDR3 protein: CASSHLPKDTDYYEQYF
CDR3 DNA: TGTGCCAGCAGCCACCTGCCGAAGGACACGGACTATTACGAGCAGTACTTC

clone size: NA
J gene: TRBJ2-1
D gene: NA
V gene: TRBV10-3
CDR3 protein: CVIFEGGYNEQFF
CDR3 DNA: TGTGTCATATTTGAGGGGGGGTACAATGAGCAGTTCTTC

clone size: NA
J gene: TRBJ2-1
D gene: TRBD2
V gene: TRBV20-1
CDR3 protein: CSARISGSPNEQFF
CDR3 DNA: TGCAGTGCTAGAATTAGCGGGAGCCCCAATGAGCAGTTCTTC

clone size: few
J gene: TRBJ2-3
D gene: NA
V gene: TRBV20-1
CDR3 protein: CSARDSWGSTDTQYF
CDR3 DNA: TGCAGTGCTAGAGATTCATGGGGGAGCACAGATACGCAGTATTTT

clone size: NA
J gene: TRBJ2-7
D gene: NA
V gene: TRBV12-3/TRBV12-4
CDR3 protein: CASSLRGPAINEQYF
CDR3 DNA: TGTGCCAGCAGTTTACGTGGACCAGCTATAAATGAGCAGTACTTC

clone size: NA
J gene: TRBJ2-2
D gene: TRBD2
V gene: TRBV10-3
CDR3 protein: CAISAGTSVTGELFF
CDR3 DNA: TGTGCCATATCGGCCGGGACTAGCGTGACCGGGGAGCTGTTTTTT

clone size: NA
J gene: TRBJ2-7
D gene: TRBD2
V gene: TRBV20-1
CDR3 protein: CSFAGAYEQYF
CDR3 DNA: TGCAGTTTTGCGGGGGCCTACGAGCAGTACTTC